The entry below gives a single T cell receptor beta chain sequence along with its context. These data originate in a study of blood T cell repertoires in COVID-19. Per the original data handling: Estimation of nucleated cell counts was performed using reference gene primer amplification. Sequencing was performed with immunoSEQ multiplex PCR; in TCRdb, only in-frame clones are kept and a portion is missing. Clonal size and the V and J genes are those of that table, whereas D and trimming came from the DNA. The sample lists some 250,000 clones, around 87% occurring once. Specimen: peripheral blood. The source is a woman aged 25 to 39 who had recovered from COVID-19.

This chain's CDR3 is CASSYWTGPTDTQYF. Here the CDR3 DNA reads TGTGCCAGCAGTTACTGGACAGGACCCACAGATACGCAGTATTTT. This chain joins TRBV6-5 and TRBJ2-3; 7 nucleotides line up with TRBD1. The J segment lost 2 bases and the V segment lost 1 base, leaving 3 bases of the junction unmatched. CDR1 and CDR2 (germline): MNHEY, SVGAGI. The CDR3 covers 15 residues.